This TCR beta chain was sequenced in a study of cytomegalovirus exposure and HLA in healthy donors. Trimming shortened V by 4 bases and J by 0 bases, and 9 bases separated the two germline ends. CDR1 and CDR2 (germline): SEHNR, FQNEAQ (reference sequence). This CDR3 contains 14 residues. PCR amplification relied on 60 Vbeta primers (plus 13 Jbeta primers). The data were produced by immunoSEQ multiplex PCR, yet TCRdb's version contains in-frame clones alone and is incomplete. The data hold 98,000 or so clones, with around 76% observed a single time. Sequencing used PBMCs. The clonotype comes from a human donor in good health. The rearrangement uses TRBV7-9 and TRBJ1-1, with unresolved D. The CDR3, as DNA: TGTGCCAGCAGCTCCCCCGGGATGAACACTGAAGCTTTCTTT. Its translation: CASSSPGMNTEAFF.